Below are 11 T cell receptor beta chains sequenced from a single sample in a study of cytomegalovirus exposure and HLA in healthy donors. The PCR was carried out with 60 Vbeta primers and 13 Jbeta primers. Measured with immunoSEQ multiplex PCR; TCRdb has only the in-frame clones, and not every one. The data show 200,000 or so clones, nearly 80% seen once. The sequenced sample consisted of PBMCs. The receptors here all came from a man between 18 and 35 years old in good health and CMV-seronegative.

V is TRBV6-4 and J is TRBJ2-5; D gene uncertain. Germline CDR1 MRHNA, CDR2 SNTAGT. The CDR3 has 13 amino acids. V gave up 8 bases and J gave up 2 bases, with 12 bases separating them. As DNA, the CDR3 is TGTGCCAGCTCTGTGGGCCCACAAGAGACCCAGTACTTC. It translates to CASSVGPQETQYF.

The chain has TRBV30 and TRBJ1-3; D is undetermined. V shed 5 bases and J shed 0 bases, with 11 bases lying between them. Germline V gene lookup returns CDR1 GTSNPN and CDR2 SVGIG (reference sequence). This CDR3 has 14 residues. The CDR3, as DNA: TGTGCCTGGGAAGGCCGGGTCTCTGGAAACACCATATATTTT. Protein sequence: CAWEGRVSGNTIYF.

This rearrangement joins TRBV6-5 to TRBJ1-4; TRBD1 is a possible D gene (5 bases). V was trimmed by 2 bases and J by 7 bases, leaving 11 bases between them. The CDR3 has 14 amino acids. Looked up from germline, CDR1 is MNHEY and CDR2 is SVGAGI. Here the CDR3 reads CASSYGGKGEKLFF. The CDR3 region has the DNA TGTGCCAGCAGTTACGGGGGGAAAGGTGAAAAACTGTTTTTT.

This clone has only a few counts. The gene calls are TRBV6-1 and TRBJ1-4, with TRBD1 as a possible D gene (5 bases). CDR1 MNHNS and CDR2 SASEGT come from the germline V gene. The V and J ends lost 3 bases and 7 bases respectively, with 12 bases between them. The CDR3 has 14 amino acids. The CDR3 coding sequence is TGTGCCAGCAGTGACGGAAACGGGGGTGAAAAACTGTTTTTT. It encodes CASSDGNGGEKLFF.

A single count supports this clone. The V and J genes are TRBV7-9 and TRBJ2-7, with TRBD2 matching 8 bases. The CDR3 is 14 residues long. Germline V CDR1 and CDR2: SEHNR, FQNEAQ (reference sequence). V lost 5 bases to trimming and J lost 3 bases; unmatched junction nucleotides: 6. Here the CDR3 DNA reads TGTGCCAGCAGCGGCCAGCGGGGGAACTACGAGCAGTACTTC. Translating it yields CASSGQRGNYEQYF.

The CDR3, as DNA: TGTGCCAGCAGCTTAAAACTAGCGGGGCGGAATGAGCAGTTCTTC. Translation: CASSLKLAGRNEQFF. The V call is TRBV7-3, the J call TRBJ2-1; 10 nucleotides align to TRBD2. The CDR3 covers 15 residues. Germline V gives CDR1 SGHTA, CDR2 FQGTGA. V dropped 1 base and J dropped 7; count of bases not matched to a gene: 4. Combining the CDR3 with reference TRBV7-3 and TRBJ2-1 gives the whole variable domain GAGVSQTPSNKVTEKGKYVELRCDPISGHTALYWYRQSLGQGPEFLIYFQGTGAADDSGLPNDRFFAVRPEGSVSTLKIQRTERGDSAVYLCASSLKLAGRNEQFFGPGTRLTVL.

The V call is TRBV30, the J call TRBJ1-1; D is unresolved. CDR1 and CDR2 from the germline V gene are GTSNPN and SVGIG (reference sequence). Trimming stripped 2 bases from V and 5 bases from J, with 6 bases between. This CDR3 has 11 amino acids. In DNA form, the CDR3 reads TGTGCCTGGAGTTTTCGGACTGAAGCTTTCTTT. This encodes CAWSFRTEAFF.

The table lists this clone with a count of one. The chain couples TRBV2 to TRBJ2-5, with a weak D call TRBD2 (6 bases). Germline V CDR1 and CDR2: SNHLY, FYNNEI. The CDR3 totals 14 residues. Trimming stripped 3 bases from V and 2 bases from J, with 10 bases between. The CDR3 DNA reads as TGTGCCAGCAGTGAGGGGACTTATCAAGAGACCCAGTACTTC. It yields the protein CASSEGTYQETQYF.

This sequence joins TRBV19 and TRBJ1-1; D is uncertain. Per the germline V gene, CDR1 is LNHDA and CDR2 is SQIVND (reference sequence). The CDR3 consists of 12 residues. Trimming shortened V by 3 bases and J by 2 bases, and 4 bases separated the two germline ends. The CDR3: CASSIGNTEAFF. CDR3 DNA sequence: TGTGCCAGTAGTATCGGTAACACTGAAGCTTTCTTT.

This clone has only a few counts. CDR3 DNA: TGTGCCAGCAGCGGTAGCGGGGGAAGTTCCTACGAGCAGTACTTC. Its protein product is CASSGSGGSSYEQYF. The chain combines TRBV9 with TRBJ2-7; 9 positions agree with TRBD2. The CDR3 spans 15 residues. Germline V gene data show CDR1 as SGDLS and CDR2 as YYNGEE. The V and J ends lost 3 bases and 1 base, in that order; junction bases with no gene match: 5.

The chain carries TRBV6-4 and TRBJ2-1; 10 nucleotides line up with TRBD2. From germline, CDR1 is MRHNA and CDR2 SNTAGT. The CDR3 has 15 amino acids. The V segment lost 3 bases and the J segment 5 bases; nucleotides outside the gene matches: 4. In DNA form, the CDR3 reads TGTGCCAGCAGTGAAACAACTAGCGGGGACAATGAGCAGTTCTTC. This codes for CASSETTSGDNEQFF.